The present entry profiles one T cell receptor (beta chain) with its context. Its antigen is as yet unknown. This specimen comes from a study of T-cell memory formation after mild COVID-19. Study in general: The study found TCR clusters largely donor specific.

General study findings and limits: Contracting CD8+ clones were enriched in EMRA, CD4+ mainly in CM and EM. There were some responding clones in pre-infection memory, which suggested that cross-reactive memory had joined.

This CDR3 is built from 19 residues. After removal of 2 bases from V and 2 bases from J, the junction contained 12 bases not matched to a gene. Germline V gene data show CDR1 as SEHNR and CDR2 as FQNEAQ (reference sequence). The TCR alpha and TCR beta cDNA libraries, bearing sample barcodes and UMIs, were generated by 5'RACE using constant-segment primers. TCRdb independently ran MiXCR on the 5' RACE reads; one entry per CDR3 protein. The table records about 470,000 distinct CDR3 sequences, 20% to 30% of them present only once. Sample: PBMCs or a T cell subset sorted from them (not recorded which). The genes are TRBV7-9 and TRBJ2-1; TRBD2 agrees at 10 bases. The TCR sequence derives from an adult woman who had mild COVID-19 (a few samples of this study predate the infection). Cell type and time point are not known. The CDR3 DNA reads as TGTGCCAGCAGCTTAAGACAGGGAAGACTAGCGGGCGCCTACAATGAGCAGTTCTTC. It specifies CASSLRQGRLAGAYNEQFF.